The rows below give T cell receptor beta chains drawn from one sample of a study of cytomegalovirus exposure and HLA in healthy donors. This table comes from immunoSEQ multiplex PCR, and its TCRdb copy is limited to in-frame clones, with some not included. This table has around 190,000 clones, around nine tenths appearing once. Material for sequencing was PBMCs. The receptors come from a young man in good health and CMV-seropositive. CDR3s leave out the opening cysteine and the closing phenylalanine or tryptophan.

12	TRBV7-2	TRBJ1-5	ASSLDRYNQPQH
12	TRBV9	TRBJ1-2	ASSAGTGSYGYT
14	TRBV15	TRBJ1-5	ATLMVGQGGNQPQH
8	TRBV20-1	TRBJ2-1	SAKLPEQF
12	TRBV25-1	TRBJ1-2	ASSEYPGNYGYT
12	TRBV27	TRBJ1-5	ASSSGTLNQPQH
12	TRBV7-6	TRBJ2-1	ASSSRDSYNEQF
13	TRBV4-2	TRBJ2-2	ASSGINGVFGELF
13	TRBV4-1	TRBJ2-5	ASSQGQGAGKTQY
13	TRBV15	TRBJ2-7	ATSREAKSSYEQY
10	TRBV28	TRBJ2-7	ASSSYPYEQY
12	TRBV10-3	TRBJ2-3	AISGRGSTDTQY
13	TRBV7-7	TRBJ2-5	ASSFSSGLQETQY
10	TRBV5-1	TRBJ2-2	ASSFLAGELF
10	TRBV29-1	TRBJ2-5	SAGREIETQY
16	TRBV7-8	TRBJ2-1	ASSLDTARRGSYNEQF
13	TRBV9	TRBJ2-3	ASSVVGDHTDTQY
13	TRBV6-5	TRBJ2-7	ASTGLAGGLHGQY
12	TRBV7-9	TRBJ1-4	ASSIGATNEKLF
14	TRBV9	TRBJ2-7	ASSVVVPEVFHEQY
11	TRBV7-2	TRBJ1-2	ASSPRLGLGYT
11	TRBV4-1	TRBJ2-3	ASSHLLRDTQY
13	TRBV5-1	TRBJ1-5	ASSPPDSTNQPQH
12	TRBV2	TRBJ2-5	ASSYTGYQETQY
13	TRBV2	TRBJ2-2	ASEGGRAGTGELF
13	TRBV5-1	TRBJ2-3	ASSRTSGSVDTQY
14	TRBV5-1	TRBJ1-2	ASKLRTGTGVHGYT
11	TRBV5-1	TRBJ2-2	ASSSTAGGELF
13	TRBV5-1	TRBJ1-3	ASSSGQGSGNTIY
16	TRBV5-1	TRBJ2-1	ASSSSTGGRVEYNEQF
12	TRBV5-6	TRBJ2-7	ASRLTGGSYEQY
13	TRBV7-6	TRBJ1-4	ASSSYGETNEKLF
9	TRBV28	TRBJ1-1	ASSLLFWAF
13	TRBV7-8	TRBJ1-5	ASSLARGRGQPQH
14	TRBV7-9	TRBJ1-3	AITGDSQRTGNTIY
13	TRBV6-5	TRBJ2-2	ASSPGQGGPGELF
14	TRBV7-6	TRBJ2-1	ASGLLFARQGSEQF